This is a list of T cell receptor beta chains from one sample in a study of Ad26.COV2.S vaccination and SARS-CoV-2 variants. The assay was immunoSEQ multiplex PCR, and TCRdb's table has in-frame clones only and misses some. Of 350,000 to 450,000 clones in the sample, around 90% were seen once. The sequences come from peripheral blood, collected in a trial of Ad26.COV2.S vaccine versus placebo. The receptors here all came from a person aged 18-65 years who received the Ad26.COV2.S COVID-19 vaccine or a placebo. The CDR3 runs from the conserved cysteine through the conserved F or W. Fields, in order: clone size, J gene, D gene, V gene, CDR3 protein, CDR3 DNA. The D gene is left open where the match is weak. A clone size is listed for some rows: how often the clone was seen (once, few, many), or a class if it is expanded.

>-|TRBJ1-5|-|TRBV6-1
CASSEAGGSNQPQHF
TGTGCCAGCAGTGAAGCGGGGGGGAGCAATCAGCCCCAGCATTTT
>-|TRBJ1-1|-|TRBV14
CASSPLGVATEAFF
TGTGCCAGCAGCCCCCTTGGGGTGGCCACTGAAGCTTTCTTT
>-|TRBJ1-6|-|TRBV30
CAWSPGFTGSPLHF
TGTGCCTGGAGCCCTGGGTTCACCGGTTCACCCCTCCACTTT
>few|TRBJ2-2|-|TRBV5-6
CASSLWRRGVNTGELFF
TGTGCCAGCAGCCTTTGGAGGCGGGGAGTAAACACCGGGGAGCTGTTTTTT
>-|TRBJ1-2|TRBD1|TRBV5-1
CASSTSGTGYGYTF
TGCGCCAGCAGCACCTCCGGGACAGGGTATGGCTACACCTTC
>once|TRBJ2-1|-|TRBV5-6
CASSPALGVNEQFF
TGTGCCAGCAGCCCAGCCCTTGGGGTGAATGAGCAGTTCTTC
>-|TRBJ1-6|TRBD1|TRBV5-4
CASSRTGDPSPLHF
TGTGCCAGCAGCCGGACAGGGGATCCCTCACCCCTCCACTTT
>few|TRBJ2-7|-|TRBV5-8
CASSLSAGSFSYEQYF
TGTGCCAGCAGCTTGTCTGCGGGATCCTTCTCCTACGAGCAGTACTTC
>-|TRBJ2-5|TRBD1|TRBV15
CATSRDDRVHETQYF
TGTGCCACCAGCAGAGATGACAGGGTTCACGAGACCCAGTACTTC
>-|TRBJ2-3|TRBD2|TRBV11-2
CASSSYGGDTDTQYF
TGTGCCAGCAGCTCATACGGGGGGGACACAGATACGCAGTATTTT
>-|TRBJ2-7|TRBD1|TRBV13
CASSPRTGSGSEQYF
TGTGCCAGCAGCCCGAGGACAGGGTCTGGGAGCGAGCAGTACTTC
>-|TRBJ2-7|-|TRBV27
CASSLSRGYEQYF
TGTGCCAGCAGTTTATCGAGGGGGTACGAGCAGTACTTC
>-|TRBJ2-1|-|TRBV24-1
CATSDLSGYEQFF
TGTGCCACCAGTGATTTGAGCGGTTATGAGCAGTTCTTC
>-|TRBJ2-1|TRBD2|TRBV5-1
CASSLILAGGSYNEQFF
TGCGCCAGCAGCTTAATACTAGCGGGGGGATCCTACAATGAGCAGTTCTTC
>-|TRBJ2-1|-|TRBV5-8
CASSLNRRTEQFF
TGTGCCAGCAGCTTGAACAGACGAACGGAGCAGTTCTTC
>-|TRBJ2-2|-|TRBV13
CASSTGLLGRPNTGELFF
TGTGCCAGCAGCACCGGCCTTTTAGGCCGCCCGAACACCGGGGAGCTGTTTTTT
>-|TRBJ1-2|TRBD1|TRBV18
CASSPRTGIDYGYTF
TGTGCCAGCTCACCCAGGACAGGGATTGACTATGGCTACACCTTC
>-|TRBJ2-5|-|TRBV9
CASSPGTSPETQYF
TGTGCCAGCAGCCCAGGGACATCCCCCGAGACCCAGTACTTC
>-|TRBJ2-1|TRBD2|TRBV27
CASSIGTSGGAGNEQFF
TGTGCCAGCAGTATCGGGACTAGCGGGGGGGCTGGGAATGAGCAGTTCTTC
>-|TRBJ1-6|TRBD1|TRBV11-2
CASSLRQGYNSPLHF
TGTGCCAGCAGCTTAAGACAGGGGTATAATTCACCCCTCCACTTT
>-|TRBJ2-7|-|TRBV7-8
CASSLGGVYEQYF
TGTGCCAGCAGCTTAGGGGGGGTTTACGAGCAGTACTTC
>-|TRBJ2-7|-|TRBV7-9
CASRPRTTRSYEQYF
TGTGCCAGCAGACCCAGGACTACCCGCTCCTACGAGCAGTACTTC
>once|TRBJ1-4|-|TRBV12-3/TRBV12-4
CASRQGFEEKLFF
TGTGCCAGCAGACAGGGATTTGAGGAAAAACTGTTTTTT
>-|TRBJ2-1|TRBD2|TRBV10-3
CAHRGSGGNEQFF
TGTGCCCACAGGGGTAGCGGGGGGAATGAGCAGTTCTTC
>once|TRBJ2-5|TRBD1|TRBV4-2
CASSLMGQREETQYF
TGTGCCAGCAGCCTCATGGGACAGAGGGAAGAGACCCAGTACTTC
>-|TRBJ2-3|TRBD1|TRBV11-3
CASSRGGQGFSDTQYF
TGTGCCAGCAGCCGAGGGGGACAGGGTTTCTCAGATACGCAGTATTTT
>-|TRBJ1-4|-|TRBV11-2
CASSLTVTRDEKLFF
TGTGCCAGCAGCCTTACAGTCACCAGGGATGAAAAACTGTTTTTT
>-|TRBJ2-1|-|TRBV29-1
CSVPGGLVHEQFF
TGCAGCGTTCCAGGGGGGCTAGTTCATGAGCAGTTCTTC
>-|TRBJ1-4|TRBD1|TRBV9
CASSVGTGGKLFF
TGTGCCAGCAGTGTAGGGACAGGGGGAAAACTGTTTTTT
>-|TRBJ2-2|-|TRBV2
CASKSSENTGELFF
TGTGCCAGCAAAAGTAGCGAGAACACCGGGGAGCTGTTTTTT
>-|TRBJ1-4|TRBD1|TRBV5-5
CASSLVGRGRANEKLFF
TGTGCCAGCAGCTTGGTGGGCAGGGGGCGGGCTAATGAAAAACTGTTTTTT
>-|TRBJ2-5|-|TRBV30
CAWSVLELLQETQYF
TGTGCCTGGAGTGTACTGGAGTTACTCCAAGAGACCCAGTACTTC
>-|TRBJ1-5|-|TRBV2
CASSGEFSNQPQHF
TGTGCCAGCAGTGGAGAATTTAGCAATCAGCCCCAGCATTTT
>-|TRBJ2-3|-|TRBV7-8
CASSLNSISDTQYF
TGTGCCAGCAGCTTAAATTCGATATCAGATACGCAGTATTTT
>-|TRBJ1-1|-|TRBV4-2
CASSQAWGSSNTEAFF
TGTGCCAGCAGCCAAGCGTGGGGCTCGTCAAACACTGAAGCTTTCTTT
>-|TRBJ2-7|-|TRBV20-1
CSASFGRVPSEQYF
TGCAGTGCTAGTTTTGGCAGGGTACCCTCCGAGCAGTACTTC
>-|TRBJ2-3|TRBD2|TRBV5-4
CASSLTGTSGPTDTQYF
TGTGCCAGCAGCTTGACGGGGACTAGCGGGCCCACAGATACGCAGTATTTT
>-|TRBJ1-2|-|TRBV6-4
CASSDSSAYGYTF
TGTGCCAGCAGTGACTCATCAGCTTATGGCTACACCTTC
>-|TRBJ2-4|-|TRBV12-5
CASGLVGLAKNIQYF
TGTGCTAGTGGTTTGGTGGGGCTAGCCAAAAACATTCAGTACTTC
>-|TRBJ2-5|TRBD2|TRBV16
CASSQWVQRGAGETQYF
TGTGCCAGCAGCCAATGGGTCCAGCGGGGGGCCGGAGAGACCCAGTACTTC
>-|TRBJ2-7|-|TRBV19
CASSISRAYEQYF
TGTGCCAGTAGTATATCCAGGGCCTACGAGCAGTACTTC
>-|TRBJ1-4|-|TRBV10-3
CAISELGTNEKLFF
TGTGCCATCAGTGAGCTCGGAACTAATGAAAAACTGTTTTTT
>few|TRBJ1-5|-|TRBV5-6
CASSLGTSGARGNQPQHF
TGTGCCAGCAGCTTGGGGACGTCTGGGGCTCGGGGCAATCAGCCCCAGCATTTT
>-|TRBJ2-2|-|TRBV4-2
CASSQRARQGGELFF
TGTGCCAGCAGCCAAAGGGCCCGACAAGGCGGGGAGCTGTTTTTT
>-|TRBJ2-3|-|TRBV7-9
CASSYTDTQYF
TGTGCCAGCAGCTACACAGATACGCAGTATTTT
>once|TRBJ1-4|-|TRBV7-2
CASNTHGTNEKLFF
TGTGCCAGCAATACTCACGGAACTAATGAAAAACTGTTTTTT
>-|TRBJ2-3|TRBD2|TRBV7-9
CASSLGSSGGPDTQYF
TGTGCCAGCAGCTTAGGGTCTAGCGGGGGGCCAGATACGCAGTATTTT
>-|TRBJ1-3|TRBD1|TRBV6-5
CASSRTGLRRNTIYF
TGTGCCAGCAGCAGGACAGGGTTAAGGCGAAACACCATATATTTT
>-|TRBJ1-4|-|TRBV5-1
CASSPGAPQDKLFF
TGCGCCAGCAGTCCCGGGGCACCCCAGGACAAACTGTTTTTT
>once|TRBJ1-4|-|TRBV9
CASREGESGKLFF
TGTGCCAGCAGGGAGGGGGAGAGCGGAAAACTGTTTTTT
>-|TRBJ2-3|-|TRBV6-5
CASTSPGEDTQYF
TGTGCCAGCACCAGTCCAGGGGAAGATACGCAGTATTTT
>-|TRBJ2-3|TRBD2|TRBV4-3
CASSQESGGYTDTQYF
TGCGCCAGCAGCCAAGAAAGCGGGGGCTACACAGATACGCAGTATTTT
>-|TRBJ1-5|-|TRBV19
CASRTLGGQPQHF
TGTGCCAGTAGAACATTGGGGGGTCAGCCCCAGCATTTT
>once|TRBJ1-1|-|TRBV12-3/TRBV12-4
CASRPAGYTEAFF
TGTGCCAGCAGACCCGCAGGCTACACTGAAGCTTTCTTT
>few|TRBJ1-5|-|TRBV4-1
CASSQGRAAMGQPQHF
TGCGCCAGCAGCCAAGGCAGGGCAGCAATGGGGCAGCCCCAGCATTTT
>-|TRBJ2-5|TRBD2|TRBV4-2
CASSQELAGGPQETQYF
TGTGCCAGCAGCCAAGAACTAGCGGGGGGGCCACAAGAGACCCAGTACTTC
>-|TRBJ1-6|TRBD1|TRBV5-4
CASSPGQGNSPLHF
TGTGCCAGCAGCCCGGGACAGGGAAATTCACCCCTCCACTTT
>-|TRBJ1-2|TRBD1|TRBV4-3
CASSRGQGRYGYTF
TGCGCCAGCAGCCGGGGACAGGGGCGCTATGGCTACACCTTC
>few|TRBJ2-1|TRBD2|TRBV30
CARRSAAGYEQFF
TGTGCCCGGAGGAGTGCAGCGGGATATGAGCAGTTCTTC